This is a list of T cell receptor beta chains from one sample in a study of radiotherapy plus CTLA-4 blockade in lung cancer. The table came from immunoSEQ multiplex PCR; TCRdb's copy has only in-frame clones and leaves some out. The table lists more than 55,000 clones, around 80% of them singletons. The sequencing used peripheral blood, collected from a patient treated with radiotherapy plus ipilimumab. The receptors derive from a human donor with non-small cell lung cancer who had a partial response to radiotherapy plus ipilimumab. Each CDR3 is given with its conserved first and last residue. The D gene is left open where the match is weak. Clone size is shown for a subset of rows, as once, few, many or a class of expanded clone.

d_call: -
clone_size: -
v_call: TRBV10-3
j_call: TRBJ1-4
cdr3_aa: CAISDGRGNEKLFF
cdr3_nt: TGTGCCATCAGTGATGGTAGGGGTAATGAAAAACTGTTTTTT

d_call: -
clone_size: -
v_call: TRBV27
j_call: TRBJ1-5
cdr3_aa: CASRDLTGLVQPQHF
cdr3_nt: TGTGCCAGCAGGGATCTCACAGGGTTGGTTCAGCCCCAGCATTTT

d_call: -
clone_size: -
v_call: TRBV6-4
j_call: TRBJ1-1
cdr3_aa: CASSDNMNTEAFF
cdr3_nt: TGTGCCAGCAGTGACAACATGAACACTGAAGCTTTCTTT

d_call: TRBD2
clone_size: once
v_call: TRBV19
j_call: TRBJ2-3
cdr3_aa: CASSEGGGGAGGTDTQYF
cdr3_nt: TGTGCCAGTAGTGAGGGTGGAGGGGGAGCGGGGGGCACAGATACGCAGTATTTT

d_call: -
clone_size: -
v_call: TRBV9
j_call: TRBJ2-5
cdr3_aa: CASSVGRGGEETQYF
cdr3_nt: TGTGCCAGCAGCGTAGGGAGGGGGGGAGAAGAGACCCAGTACTTC

d_call: TRBD1
clone_size: -
v_call: TRBV7-9
j_call: TRBJ2-5
cdr3_aa: CASSSGQGLGTQYF
cdr3_nt: TGTGCCAGCAGCTCGGGACAGGGATTAGGGACCCAGTACTTC

d_call: -
clone_size: -
v_call: TRBV4-2
j_call: TRBJ2-2
cdr3_aa: CASSQGGQTGELFF
cdr3_nt: TGTGCCAGCAGCCAAGGGGGGCAAACCGGGGAGCTGTTTTTT

d_call: -
clone_size: -
v_call: TRBV5-1
j_call: TRBJ2-5
cdr3_aa: CASSSTGETQYF
cdr3_nt: TGCGCCAGCAGCTCGACGGGAGAGACCCAGTACTTC

d_call: TRBD1
clone_size: -
v_call: TRBV10-2
j_call: TRBJ1-2
cdr3_aa: CASRESGTGYGYTF
cdr3_nt: TGCGCCAGCAGGGAATCCGGGACAGGCTATGGCTACACCTTC

d_call: TRBD1
clone_size: -
v_call: TRBV4-2
j_call: TRBJ2-7
cdr3_aa: CASSQEADRDEQYF
cdr3_nt: TGTGCCAGCAGCCAAGAGGCTGACAGGGACGAGCAGTACTTC

d_call: -
clone_size: -
v_call: TRBV5-6
j_call: TRBJ1-4
cdr3_aa: CASSLEAGHLNEKLFF
cdr3_nt: TGTGCCAGCAGCTTGGAAGCGGGACATCTTAATGAAAAACTGTTTTTT

d_call: -
clone_size: -
v_call: TRBV19
j_call: TRBJ1-1
cdr3_aa: CASSIGPRQELTEAFF
cdr3_nt: TGTGCCAGTAGTATAGGCCCCCGACAGGAGCTCACTGAAGCTTTCTTT

d_call: TRBD1
clone_size: -
v_call: TRBV30
j_call: TRBJ1-6
cdr3_aa: CAWSVPDRGSSYNSPLHF
cdr3_nt: TGTGCCTGGAGTGTACCCGACAGGGGGAGCTCCTATAATTCACCCCTCCACTTT

d_call: -
clone_size: -
v_call: TRBV18
j_call: TRBJ1-1
cdr3_aa: CASSPRAGRDTEAFF
cdr3_nt: TGTGCCAGCTCACCACGGGCCGGGAGGGACACTGAAGCTTTCTTT

d_call: TRBD1
clone_size: few
v_call: TRBV4-1
j_call: TRBJ1-2
cdr3_aa: CASSPLTGYGYTF
cdr3_nt: TGCGCCAGCAGCCCATTGACAGGGTACGGCTACACCTTC

d_call: -
clone_size: -
v_call: TRBV7-2
j_call: TRBJ2-2
cdr3_aa: CASRQGPPGELFF
cdr3_nt: TGTGCCAGCAGACAGGGACCCCCCGGGGAGCTGTTTTTT

d_call: TRBD2
clone_size: -
v_call: TRBV15
j_call: TRBJ2-1
cdr3_aa: CATSRESGGVTEQFF
cdr3_nt: TGTGCCACCAGCAGAGAAAGCGGGGGGGTAACTGAGCAGTTCTTC